Shown below are 20 T cell receptor beta chains from a single sample sequenced in a study of shared clonotypes between healthy human individuals. Data came from immunoSEQ multiplex PCR; TCRdb stores just in-frame clones and leaves some out. The data show some 2,500,000 clones, 92% seen once. Material: naive CD4+ T cells from PBMCs. Subset indicated: CD45RA+ positively selected. The source of these receptors is a man aged 18 to 30 in good health. Some clones in this sample may be carry-over from other donors' samples.

The chain uses TRBV15 and TRBJ2-7, with 8 nucleotides matching TRBD1. The CDR3 runs 14 residues. V dropped 5 bases and J dropped 5; count of bases not matched to a gene: 8. Per the germline V gene, CDR1 is LNHNV and CDR2 is YYDKDF (reference sequence). The CDR3 DNA reads TGTGCCACCAGCGGGAGCAGGGGGCATAACGAGCAGTACTTC. Translating gives CATSGSRGHNEQYF.

The V and J genes are TRBV7-7 and TRBJ2-7; D may be TRBD1 (6 bases). V lost 0 bases and J lost 5, with 8 bases in between. The germline V gene has CDR1 SSHAT and CDR2 FNYEAQ (reference sequence). This CDR3 spans 13 amino acids. DNA of the CDR3: TGTGCCAGCAGCTTAGCGAACAGGGACGAGCAGTACTTC. It translates to CASSLANRDEQYF. The full variable domain, completed using reference TRBV7-7 and TRBJ2-7, is GAGVSQSPRYKVTKRGQDVTLRCDPISSHATLYWYQQALGQGPEFLTYFNYEAQPDKSGLPSDRFSAERPEGSISTLTIQRTEQRDSAMYRCASSLANRDEQYFGPGTRLTVT.

The chain uses TRBV7-2 and TRBJ2-7, with D perhaps TRBD1 (5 bases). Trimming took 2 bases from V and 6 from J, leaving 8 bases between them. Germline CDR1 SGHTA, CDR2 FQGNSA. CDR3 length: 12 amino acids. The CDR3 protein is CASSLSGPEQYF. The CDR3, as DNA: TGTGCCAGCAGCTTATCAGGGCCCGAGCAGTACTTC.

The chain couples TRBV18 to TRBJ2-7, with 9 bases lining up with TRBD1. The CDR3 has 16 amino acids. Per germline, CDR1 KGHSH and CDR2 LQKENI. Trimming cost V 0 bases and J 0 bases; bases outside gene matches: 3. The CDR3 DNA sequence: TGTGCCAGCTCACCACCGGGACAGGGACGCTCCTACGAGCAGTACTTC. It codes for CASSPPGQGRSYEQYF.

The V call is TRBV7-9, the J call TRBJ1-5; D remains unclear. In germline, CDR1 is SEHNR, CDR2 FQNEAQ (reference sequence). V was pared by 3 bases and J by 4 bases, with 4 bases between. The CDR3 extends over 12 amino acids. CDR3 sequence reads: CASSFMNQPQHF. DNA for the CDR3: TGTGCCAGCAGCTTCATGAATCAGCCCCAGCATTTT.

The chain carries TRBV18 and TRBJ2-5; possibly TRBD1 or TRBD2 for D (5 bases each). V lost 3 bases and J 7 bases, leaving 15 bases between the germline ends. The CDR3 sequence is 14 residues long. Germline V gives CDR1 KGHSH, CDR2 LQKENI. CDR3: CASSPGDGRATQYF. In DNA form, the CDR3 reads TGTGCCAGCTCACCGGGGGACGGAAGGGCGACCCAGTACTTC.

The chain links TRBV6-5 to TRBJ1-2; D call uncertain. The CDR3 totals 13 residues. CDR1 and CDR2 (germline): MNHEY, SVGAGI. Trimming stripped 3 bases from V and 7 bases from J, with 12 bases between. The CDR3 here is CASSYSWASGYTF. CDR3 DNA: TGTGCCAGCAGTTATTCCTGGGCCTCTGGCTACACCTTC.

This chain joins TRBV5-5 and TRBJ1-2; D ambiguous. The CDR3 runs 14 residues. Trimming stripped 5 bases from V and 7 bases from J, with 18 bases between. Germline V gene sequence: CDR1 SGHKS, CDR2 YYEKEE (reference sequence). The CDR3 sequence: CASRVGVVMGGYTF. Written as DNA, the CDR3 is TGTGCCAGCAGGGTCGGGGTGGTCATGGGTGGCTACACCTTC.

The chain has TRBV28 and TRBJ1-5, with 10 bases fitting TRBD1. The CDR3 totals 19 residues. Trimming removed 3 bases from V and 5 bases from J; junction bases left unmatched: 16. The germline CDR1 and CDR2 sequences are MDHEN and SYDVKM. Here the CDR3 DNA reads TGTGCCAGCAGTTTCTTAGCCGGGACAGGGGCCGGGGGCCATCAGCCCCAGCATTTT. Amino acids: CASSFLAGTGAGGHQPQHF.

J is TRBJ1-1 and V is TRBV27, with D uncertain. Germline values: CDR1 MNHEY, CDR2 SMNVEV (reference sequence). This CDR3 is built from 15 residues. The V gene lost 2 bases and the J gene lost 5 bases, with 15 bases spanning the gap. The CDR3 bases are TGTGCCAGCAGTTTAAGGACTAAGGGAGGGACTGAAGCTTTCTTT. Translation gives CASSLRTKGGTEAFF.

The chain carries TRBV2 and TRBJ2-5; perhaps TRBD2 as D (7 bases). The germline V gene encodes CDR1 SNHLY and CDR2 FYNNEI. The CDR3 is 15 amino acids. The V and J ends lost 6 bases and 5 bases respectively, with 19 bases between them. CDR3 sequence: CASRRGGSALETQYF. The CDR3 DNA follows: TGTGCCAGCAGGAGGGGGGGGAGCGCCCTCGAGACCCAGTACTTC.

The chain recombines TRBV5-6 with TRBJ1-1; D is perhaps TRBD1 (5 bases). The CDR3 is 15 amino acids. With 4 bases removed from V and 5 bases from J, the gap between germline ends came to 18 bases. Germline CDR1 is SGHDT and CDR2 is YYEEEE. The CDR3 DNA sequence: TGTGCCAGCAGCCGACGGAGGGGTCTAGGTACTGAAGCTTTCTTT. Translation gives CASSRRRGLGTEAFF.

This chain uses TRBV7-7 with TRBJ2-2; 14 bases map to TRBD2. Per germline, CDR1 SSHAT and CDR2 FNYEAQ (reference sequence). J lost 6 bases, V lost 5 bases, and 8 bases had no gene match. CDR3 length: 17 amino acids. In DNA, the CDR3 is TGTGCCAGCAGCCTCGCGGGGGGACTAGCGGGAGCCGGGGAGCTGTTTTTT. Translated: CASSLAGGLAGAGELFF.

The chain recombines TRBV4-3 with TRBJ2-2, with 14 bases aligning to TRBD2. The V gene end was trimmed by 4 bases and the J gene end by 6 bases; junction bases not matched to a gene: 10. This CDR3 is built from 18 residues. The germline gives CDR1 LGHNA, CDR2 YSLEER. The CDR3 sequence: CASSPQGTSGSRAGELFF. CDR3 DNA sequence: TGCGCCAGCAGCCCCCAAGGGACTAGCGGGAGTCGGGCCGGGGAGCTGTTTTTT.

The chain combines TRBV6-5 with TRBJ2-7; 11 bases line up with TRBD1. In germline, CDR1 is MNHEY, CDR2 SVGAGI. This CDR3 spans 15 amino acids. J was trimmed by 2 bases and V by 4 bases; bases with no gene match: 4. CDR3 region: CASSSWTGGTYEQYF. The CDR3 nucleotides are TGTGCCAGCAGTTCTTGGACAGGGGGCACCTACGAGCAGTACTTC.

This rearrangement joins TRBV5-5 to TRBJ2-5, with D unclear. V was shortened by 0 bases and J by 5 bases, with 11 bases between the two germline ends. Germline values: CDR1 SGHKS, CDR2 YYEKEE (reference sequence). The CDR3 has 14 amino acids. CDR3 sequence reads: CASSLVVVAETQYF. In DNA, the CDR3 is TGTGCCAGCAGCTTGGTGGTCGTCGCGGAGACCCAGTACTTC.

Here the CDR3 reads CASSFGTSGINEQFF. The CDR3 DNA sequence: TGTGCCAGCAGCTTCGGGACTAGCGGGATAAATGAGCAGTTCTTC. This rearrangement joins TRBV5-5 to TRBJ2-1; TRBD2 matches 13 bases. This CDR3 contains 15 residues. J was trimmed by 7 bases and V by 2 bases; bases with no gene match: 3. The germline CDR1 and CDR2 sequences are SGHKS and YYEKEE (reference sequence).

The chain joins TRBV2 to TRBJ1-5; D might be TRBD1 (5 bases). CDR3 length: 13 residues. V was shortened by 6 bases and J by 6 bases, with 12 bases between the two germline ends. CDR1 SNHLY and CDR2 FYNNEI come from the germline V gene. The CDR3, as DNA: TGTGCCAGCAGGGCCAGGGTAGGTCAGCCCCAGCATTTT. Translating it yields CASRARVGQPQHF.

The V and J genes are TRBV28 and TRBJ1-3; 7 nucleotides line up with TRBD1. Germline lookup yields CDR1 MDHEN and CDR2 SYDVKM. After removal of 8 bases from V and 0 bases from J, the junction contained 7 bases not matched to a gene. The CDR3 is 15 residues long. The CDR3 DNA sequence: TGTGCCAGCGAGGAGGGGGCCCTCTCTGGAAACACCATATATTTT. Protein sequence: CASEEGALSGNTIYF.

This clone was picked up one time. The sample holds other DNA sequences that translate to the same CDR3. The CDR3 loop reads CASSPGVSGNTIYF. The CDR3 DNA reads TGTGCCAGCTCCCCGGGAGTCTCTGGAAACACCATATATTTT. The J gene is TRBJ1-3, the V gene TRBV6-1; the D is unclear. V lost 8 bases to trimming and J lost 0 bases, with 11 bases between them. The CDR3 covers 14 residues. Germline V gene sequence: CDR1 MNHNS, CDR2 SASEGT.